This TCR beta chain came from a study of CD8 T cells in Susac syndrome. An amount of RNA that ranged from about 0.45 to 1 ug was reverse transcribed with random hexamers. Multiplex immunoSEQ PCR targeted 54 Vbeta and 13 Jbeta TCR beta segments. TCRdb processed the immunoSEQ multiplex PCR reads anew with MiXCR; each CDR3 protein has one entry. In the table there are 150,000 to 190,000 distinct CDR3 sequences, 85% to 95% of which are singletons. Germline CDR1 SQVTM, CDR2 ANQGSEA. The V and J ends lost 0 bases and 6 bases respectively, with 5 bases between them. The CDR3 contains 11 residues. This TCR was recovered from a human donor with Susac syndrome. The chain has TRBV29-1 and TRBJ2-5; D ambiguous. Sample: CD4+ T cells from PBMCs. This CDR3 reads CSVEDLKTQYF. The CDR3, as DNA: TGCAGCGTTGAAGATTTAAAGACCCAGTACTTC.